The text below deals with one T cell receptor (beta chain). These data come from a study of blood T cell repertoires in COVID-19. The method was immunoSEQ multiplex PCR; TCRdb's version includes in-frame clones alone and lacks a portion of them. The sample has about 150,000 clones, approximately 87% seen once. The CDR3 has 19 residues. Germline CDR1 and CDR2: SGHTA and FQGTGA. J gave up 4 bases and V 0 bases, and 7 bases lay outside the gene matches. The receptor was derived from a man in his forties or fifties who had recovered from COVID-19. The sequenced sample was peripheral blood. The chain employs TRBV7-3 and TRBJ2-2, with 14 bases aligning to TRBD2. CDR3 DNA: TGTGCCAGCAGCTTAACCCTTCAGACTAGCGGGGGGGTCACCGGGGAGCTGTTTTTT. It yields the protein CASSLTLQTSGGVTGELFF. The full variable domain, rest sourced from reference TRBV7-3 and TRBJ2-2, is GAGVSQTPSNKVTEKGKYVELRCDPISGHTALYWYRQSLGQGPEFLIYFQGTGAADDSGLPNDRFFAVRPEGSVSTLKIQRTERGDSAVYLCASSLTLQTSGGVTGELFFGEGSRLTVL.